This TCR beta chain comes out of a study of cytomegalovirus exposure and HLA in healthy donors. Study outcomes and limitations: For most TCR beta V segments, an earlier analysis put the productive rate at about 90% or about 30% of the time. Later analysis associated a missense DCLRE1C variant with TCR beta V- and J-gene trimming. Several of the most significant clusters were apparently associated with common viral pathogens in a later analysis.

Each donor was nominally healthy when sampled (though unrecorded immune exposures were likely). Comment on this clone: The antigen is unknown.

CDR3 length equals 14 residues. Germline V lookup: CDR1 SGHNT, CDR2 YYREEE (reference sequence). Trimming shortened V by 1 base and J by 1 base, and 7 bases separated the two germline ends. It was with 60 Vbeta and 13 Jbeta primers that the PCR ran. This table comes from immunoSEQ multiplex PCR, and its TCRdb copy is limited to in-frame clones, with some not included. The data hold roughly 120,000 clones, with around three quarters observed a single time. What was sequenced was PBMCs. The receptor was isolated from a woman younger than 30 in good health and CMV-seropositive. The V call is TRBV5-4, the J call TRBJ2-3; D uncertain. The DNA for the CDR3 is TGTGCCAGCAGCTTGTTCACACGCACAGATACGCAGTATTTT. This encodes CASSLFTRTDTQYF.